This TCR beta chain emerged from a study of blood T cells in healthy people across ages. The authors ran a second PCR of about 6 to 11 cycles using a sample-barcoded 5' primer and a J-beta primer mix. TCRdb independently ran MiXCR on the 5' RACE reads; one entry per CDR3 protein. In the table there are some 700,000 distinct CDR3 sequences, approximately 43% of which are singletons. Healthy Caucasian individuals from Russia aged roughly 6 to 100 were enrolled as donors. The sample holds many counts of this clonotype. The target antigen is unknown. Germline trimming cut 4 bases from V and 3 bases from J; bases unmatched to any gene: 7. The germline gives CDR1 SGHRS, CDR2 YFSETQ. The CDR3 contains 15 residues. Study observations and caveats: Correlation between TCR beta diversity and naive T cell percentage was strong.

The sequencing sample was made of blood. The sequence derives from a woman in her sixties or seventies in good health. The chain is built from TRBV5-1 and TRBJ1-5, with 7 nucleotides matching TRBD1. CDR3 loop: CASSPQTGNNQPQHF. CDR3 DNA: TGCGCCAGCAGCCCACAGACAGGGAACAATCAGCCCCAGCATTTT.